The rows below give T cell receptor beta chains drawn from one sample of a study of T-cell reconstitution after alpha-beta-depleted transplantation in children. Using its own MiXCR run on the PCR reads, TCRdb lists one record per CDR3 protein. The data contain approximately 640,000 distinct CDR3 sequences, approximately 17% of them singletons. The sample in question was PBMCs from the stem cell graft donor, obtained from the stem cell graft. These receptors came from a human donor who donated a stem cell graft to a child with acute myeloid leukemia. Both conserved end residues are part of each CDR3. The order of the fields is CDR3 protein, CDR3 DNA, D gene, CDR3 length, J gene, V gene, clone size. The D gene is left open where the match is weak. Rows give clone size only sometimes, using once, few, many, or a class for an expanded clone.

CDR3aa: CASSSQSKGYTF
CDR3nt: TGTGCCAGCAGCTCCCAGTCGAAAGGCTACACCTTC
d_gene: -
len: 12
j_gene: TRBJ1-2
v_gene: TRBV7-6
abundance: -

CDR3aa: CASSVTGGTEAFF
CDR3nt: TGCGCCAGCAGTGTTACAGGGGGAACTGAAGCTTTCTTT
d_gene: TRBD1
len: 13
j_gene: TRBJ1-1
v_gene: TRBV10-2
abundance: many

CDR3aa: CASSQDPAGTEAFF
CDR3nt: TGCGCCAGCAGCCAAGATCCGGCAGGGACTGAAGCTTTCTTT
d_gene: -
len: 14
j_gene: TRBJ1-1
v_gene: TRBV4-3
abundance: few

CDR3aa: CASVGWGTEAFF
CDR3nt: -
d_gene: -
len: 12
j_gene: TRBJ1-1
v_gene: TRBV21-1
abundance: -

CDR3aa: CATSRVEGSPLHF
CDR3nt: TGTGCCACCAGCAGAGTCGAGGGTTCACCCCTCCACTTT
d_gene: -
len: 13
j_gene: TRBJ1-6
v_gene: TRBV15
abundance: many

CDR3aa: CSASSEEAFF
CDR3nt: TGCAGTGCTAGCTCAGAAGAAGCTTTCTTT
d_gene: -
len: 10
j_gene: TRBJ1-1
v_gene: TRBV20-1
abundance: many

CDR3aa: CASQAVKSSGNTIYF
CDR3nt: TGTGCCAGCCAGGCGGTCAAAAGCTCTGGAAACACCATATATTTT
d_gene: -
len: 15
j_gene: TRBJ1-3
v_gene: TRBV6-1
abundance: many

CDR3aa: CATRYGNTGELFF
CDR3nt: TGTGCCACCCGGTACGGGAACACCGGGGAGCTGTTTTTT
d_gene: -
len: 13
j_gene: TRBJ2-2
v_gene: TRBV24-1
abundance: -

CDR3aa: CASSLSRDRVYGYTF
CDR3nt: TGTGCCAGCAGCCTCTCAAGGGACAGGGTGTATGGCTACACCTTC
d_gene: TRBD1
len: 15
j_gene: TRBJ1-2
v_gene: TRBV6-1
abundance: many

CDR3aa: CASSLASRQGAGEQYF
CDR3nt: TGCGCCAGCAGCTTGGCGTCCCGACAGGGGGCGGGAGAGCAGTACTTC
d_gene: TRBD1
len: 16
j_gene: TRBJ2-7
v_gene: TRBV5-1
abundance: many

CDR3aa: CASSVGQGGHSPLHF
CDR3nt: TGCGCCAGCAGCGTAGGACAGGGTGGGCATTCACCCCTCCACTTT
d_gene: TRBD1
len: 15
j_gene: TRBJ1-6
v_gene: TRBV5-1
abundance: many

CDR3aa: CASSQEGLAGVTDTQYF
CDR3nt: TGTGCCAGCAGCCAAGAAGGGCTAGCGGGGGTCACAGATACGCAGTATTTT
d_gene: TRBD2
len: 17
j_gene: TRBJ2-3
v_gene: TRBV4-2
abundance: few

CDR3aa: CASSPTSGRYEQYF
CDR3nt: TGTGCCAGCAGCCCGACTAGCGGGAGGTACGAGCAGTACTTC
d_gene: TRBD2
len: 14
j_gene: TRBJ2-7
v_gene: TRBV7-2
abundance: many

CDR3aa: CAISEDRDYSYEQYF
CDR3nt: TGTGCCATCAGCGAAGACAGGGATTACTCCTACGAGCAGTACTTC
d_gene: TRBD1
len: 15
j_gene: TRBJ2-7
v_gene: TRBV10-3
abundance: many

CDR3aa: CSAFGPQETQYF
CDR3nt: TGCAGTGCTTTCGGACCTCAAGAGACCCAGTACTTC
d_gene: -
len: 12
j_gene: TRBJ2-5
v_gene: TRBV20-1
abundance: many

CDR3aa: CASSFERGGTDTQYF
CDR3nt: TGTGCCAGCAGTTTCGAGCGGGGGGGCACAGATACGCAGTATTTT
d_gene: TRBD2
len: 15
j_gene: TRBJ2-3
v_gene: TRBV6-5
abundance: -

CDR3aa: CSVEPVRADTQYF
CDR3nt: TGCAGCGTTGAACCGGTCAGGGCAGATACGCAGTATTTT
d_gene: -
len: 13
j_gene: TRBJ2-3
v_gene: TRBV29-1
abundance: many